A single sample is the source of the 25 T cell receptor beta chains below, sequenced in a study of high-grade serous ovarian cancer treatment subgroups. Sequenced by immunoSEQ multiplex PCR; TCRdb stores in-frame clones only, minus some. The data contain some 12,000 clones, around 83% of them singletons. Tumor tissue was taken before any definitive surgery or chemotherapy was given. The sequenced sample consisted of tumor tissue. The receptors were gathered from a human donor with high-grade serous ovarian cancer.

The genes are TRBV19 and TRBJ1-2; 8 positions match TRBD1. The CDR3 covers 17 residues. The trim removed 3 bases at V and 2 bases at J, leaving 11 bases unmatched. In germline, CDR1 is LNHDA, CDR2 SQIVND (reference sequence). The CDR3 DNA is TGTGCCAGTAGTATTGGGATCCGGGACAGGTTAAACTATGGCTACACCTTC. This gives the protein CASSIGIRDRLNYGYTF.

The chain employs TRBV7-2 and TRBJ2-1, with a possible D match to TRBD2 (5 bases). Deletions cut 0 bases from V and 4 bases from J, with 7 bases between. CDR1 is SGHTA, CDR2 FQGNSA, per germline. CDR3 size: 14 residues. The CDR3 loop reads CASSLAGVYNEQFF. The CDR3 DNA reads TGTGCCAGCAGCTTAGCGGGAGTATACAATGAGCAGTTCTTC.

CDR3: CASRTDRGNEQFF. CDR3 bases: TGTGCCAGCAGGACCGACAGGGGCAATGAGCAGTTCTTC. The chain combines TRBV2 with TRBJ2-1; 8 bases fit TRBD1. CDR3 length equals 13 residues. The V gene's germline CDR1 is SNHLY and CDR2 FYNNEI. V lost 6 bases to trimming and J lost 6 bases; unmatched junction nucleotides: 4.

The chain uses TRBV13 and TRBJ2-2; a possible D gene is TRBD2 (5 bases). Trimming removed 5 bases from V and 4 bases from J, with 8 bases in between. The CDR3 is 13 residues long. CDR1 is PRHDT, CDR2 FYEKMQ, per germline (reference sequence). The CDR3 loop reads CASSPEGTGELFF. The DNA for the CDR3 is TGTGCCAGCAGCCCAGAGGGCACCGGGGAGCTGTTTTTT.

This chain joins TRBV29-1 and TRBJ1-1; the D is unclear. The V end was cut by 4 bases, the J end by 2 bases, with 8 bases between. The CDR3 spans 12 residues. Germline V lookup: CDR1 SQVTM, CDR2 ANQGSEA. The CDR3 DNA follows: TGCAGCGTTGCGGAAATTAACACTGAAGCTTTCTTT. Residues: CSVAEINTEAFF.

The V gene is TRBV4-1, the J gene TRBJ2-3; D uncertain. The germline V and J ends were trimmed by 0 bases and 1 base, with 2 bases remaining between them. Germline CDR1 is MGHRA and CDR2 is YSYEKL. This CDR3 has 13 residues. The CDR3 here is CASSQDRTDTQYF. Written as DNA, the CDR3 is TGCGCCAGCAGCCAAGACCGCACAGATACGCAGTATTTT.

The chain couples TRBV21-1 to TRBJ2-2; the D call of TRBD1 is as the table states it, not checked on the DNA. TRBV21-1 is listed as a pseudogene. The CDR3 is 16 residues long. The CDR3 nucleotides read TGTGCCAGCAGCAAAGTGAGTAGGGGGAACACCGGGGAGCTGTTTTTT. This encodes CASSKVSRGNTGELFF.

This sequence joins TRBV7-9 and TRBJ2-1; D might be TRBD2 (5 bases). The CDR3 is 12 amino acids. The germline V gene encodes CDR1 SEHNR and CDR2 FQNEAQ (reference sequence). V lost 3 bases and J lost 7, with 7 bases in between. CDR3 in DNA: TGTGCCAGCAGCTTCGGGAAGAATGAGCAGTTCTTC. Residues: CASSFGKNEQFF.

The genes are TRBV13 and TRBJ1-1; tentatively, D is TRBD1 (6 bases). V lost 4 bases, J lost 10 bases, and 22 bases lay in between. The germline gives CDR1 PRHDT, CDR2 FYEKMQ (reference sequence). The CDR3 length is 15 residues. The CDR3 protein is CASSSSRRDTGGAFF. The DNA for the CDR3 is TGTGCCAGCAGCTCCTCCCGGCGGGACACCGGTGGAGCTTTCTTT. The full variable domain, with the rest looked up from reference TRBV13 and TRBJ1-1, is AAGVIQSPRHLIKEKRETATLKCYPIPRHDTVYWYQQGPGQDPQFLISFYEKMQSDKGSIPDRFSAQQFSDYHSELNMSSLELGDSALYFCASSSSRRDTGGAFFGQGTRLTVV.

This clone was recorded only once. The J gene is TRBJ1-6, the V gene TRBV7-3, with D perhaps matching TRBD1 (5 bases). The CDR3 sequence is 16 residues long. Germline-derived CDR1 and CDR2 are SGHTA and FQGTGA. V was clipped by 2 bases and J by 6 bases, with 14 bases between them. CDR3 DNA: TGTGCCAGCAGCTTACAGGCGGCCGGGGGTAATTCACCCCTCCACTTT. Protein product: CASSLQAAGGNSPLHF.

V usage is TRBV10-2 and J usage is TRBJ2-2; 8 bases agree with TRBD2. Germline lookup yields CDR1 WSHSY and CDR2 SAAADI. The CDR3 runs 16 residues. The J segment lost 8 bases and the V segment lost 3 bases, leaving 11 bases of the junction unmatched. CDR3: CASSDIPGRAGGELFF. CDR3 nucleotides: TGCGCCAGCAGTGATATCCCCGGGAGGGCCGGTGGGGAGCTGTTTTTT.

The J gene is TRBJ2-5, the V gene TRBV19; the match to TRBD2 covers 7 bases. Germline loops: CDR1 LNHDA, CDR2 SQIVND (reference sequence). J lost 4 bases, V lost 3 bases, and 8 bases had no gene match. The CDR3 consists of 15 residues. The chain's CDR3 is CASSIQRGMVETQYF. The CDR3 DNA sequence: TGTGCCAGTAGTATTCAGCGGGGTATGGTAGAGACCCAGTACTTC.

V gene TRBV7-3 combines with J gene TRBJ2-1; 7 nucleotides match TRBD2. Per the germline V gene, CDR1 is SGHTA and CDR2 is FQGTGA. The trim removed 5 bases at V and 2 bases at J, leaving 6 bases unmatched. The CDR3 runs 15 residues. The CDR3 loop reads CASSRRGGAYNEQFF. The CDR3 DNA reads TGTGCCAGCAGCCGGCGTGGGGGGGCCTACAATGAGCAGTTCTTC.

The chain couples TRBV6-1 to TRBJ1-5, with D unclear. Germline CDR1 and CDR2: MNHNS and SASEGT. The CDR3 consists of 12 residues. V lost 8 bases to trimming and J lost 3 bases, with 8 bases between them. CDR3 loop: CASSVLNQPQHF. The CDR3 region has the DNA TGTGCCAGCTCGGTTCTCAATCAGCCCCAGCATTTT.

The chain couples TRBV5-1 to TRBJ2-7; 13 bases are a match to TRBD2. V gave up 2 bases and J gave up 5 bases; unmatched junction bases: 4. Germline assignment: CDR1 SGHRS and CDR2 YFSETQ. The CDR3 contains 15 residues. The CDR3 nucleotides read TGCGCCAGCAGCTTACTAGCGGGAGGGAACAACGAGCAGTACTTC. It yields the protein CASSLLAGGNNEQYF.

This chain connects TRBV14 to TRBJ1-2, with a possible D match to TRBD1 (6 bases). From germline, CDR1 is SGHDN and CDR2 FVKESK. The CDR3 spans 16 residues. V shed 4 bases and J shed 5 bases, with 20 bases lying between them. The CDR3 nucleotides are TGTGCCAGCAGCCCACAGACAGGTGCTCTTCTATATGGCTACACCTTC. This translates into CASSPQTGALLYGYTF.

The chain joins TRBV19 to TRBJ2-3; 8 bases fit TRBD2. V was pared by 5 bases and J by 5 bases, with 6 bases of the junction left unmatched. This CDR3 has 14 amino acids. Germline values: CDR1 LNHDA, CDR2 SQIVND (reference sequence). The chain's CDR3 is CASSREGEVDTQYF. CDR3 nucleotide sequence: TGTGCCAGTAGTCGGGAGGGGGAGGTAGATACGCAGTATTTT.

This chain connects TRBV27 to TRBJ2-1; D is uncertain. Germline values: CDR1 MNHEY, CDR2 SMNVEV (reference sequence). CDR3 length: 18 amino acids. V lost 3 bases and J lost 0, with 18 bases in between. In DNA, the CDR3 is TGTGCCAGCAGTTTGTCAGGCCTAGGGTGGGGCTCCTACAATGAGCAGTTCTTC. It specifies CASSLSGLGWGSYNEQFF.

The chain is built from TRBV7-2 and TRBJ1-3; TRBD1 matches 7 bases. Per germline, CDR1 SGHTA and CDR2 FQGNSA. The CDR3 has 16 amino acids. The trim removed 5 bases at V and 2 bases at J, leaving 9 bases unmatched. DNA of the CDR3: TGTGCCAGCAGCCCTACAGGGGTGGTCGCTGGAAACACCATATATTTT. It specifies CASSPTGVVAGNTIYF.

The chain couples TRBV5-1 to TRBJ2-5, with 7 bases lining up with TRBD1. V was clipped by 5 bases and J by 1 base; unmatched bases: 5. CDR3 length: 14 amino acids. Germline V gene lookup returns CDR1 SGHRS and CDR2 YFSETQ. As DNA, the CDR3 is TGCGCCAGCAGTAGACAGGGCACCCAAGAGACCCAGTACTTC. Translation gives CASSRQGTQETQYF.

This chain joins TRBV5-1 and TRBJ1-4; TRBD1 matches 7 bases. The CDR3 is 14 residues long. Germline V gene lookup returns CDR1 SGHRS and CDR2 YFSETQ. The V gene end was trimmed by 3 bases and the J gene end by 5 bases; junction bases not matched to a gene: 4. Here the CDR3 DNA reads TGCGCCAGCAGCTGGGGGACAGTGAATGAAAAACTGTTTTTT. It encodes CASSWGTVNEKLFF.

The chain is built from TRBV9 and TRBJ1-3; TRBD1 agrees at 7 bases. V lost 0 bases and J lost 0; bases outside the gene matches: 12. This CDR3 has 19 residues. Germline CDR1 is SGDLS and CDR2 is YYNGEE. The CDR3 reads CASSVGGRAGGLSGNTIYF. CDR3 DNA: TGTGCCAGCAGCGTAGGGGGCCGGGCAGGGGGTCTCTCTGGAAACACCATATATTTT.

The chain links TRBV6-1 to TRBJ2-1; 8 nucleotides agree with TRBD2. V trimming: 11 bases; J trimming: 3 bases; junction bases outside the gene matches: 9. This CDR3 has 14 amino acids. Per the germline V gene, CDR1 is MNHNS and CDR2 is SASEGT. CDR3 residues: CAANSGKHYNEQFF. Here the CDR3 DNA reads TGTGCCGCTAATAGCGGGAAACACTACAATGAGCAGTTCTTC.

The CDR3 DNA is TGTGCTAGTGGCTCAAAGACTAGTACAGATACGCAGTATTTT. Translation gives CASGSKTSTDTQYF. The rearrangement joins TRBV12-5 to TRBJ2-3, with TRBD2 as a possible D gene (6 bases). Germline V gene sequence: CDR1 LGHNT, CDR2 FRNRAP. This CDR3 is built from 14 residues. V gave up 6 bases and J gave up 3 bases, with 13 bases separating them.

The chain links TRBV18 to TRBJ2-7, with TRBD1 matching over 10 bases. The CDR3 has 14 residues. Trimming removed 4 bases from V and 4 bases from J; junction bases left unmatched: 4. CDR1 and CDR2 (germline): KGHSH, LQKENI. CDR3 coding DNA: TGTGCCAGCTCACGACCGGGACAGGGGTACGAGCAGTACTTC. Its translation is CASSRPGQGYEQYF.